Sequencing of this T cell receptor (beta chain) was carried out in a study of cytomegalovirus exposure and HLA in healthy donors. V lost 2 bases to trimming and J lost 1 base, with 9 bases between them. The germline V gene has CDR1 PRHDT and CDR2 FYEKMQ (reference sequence). The CDR3 has 14 residues. The PCR made use of 60 Vbeta and 13 Jbeta primers. Clones were read by immunoSEQ multiplex PCR, and TCRdb kept only the in-frame ones, dropping some. This listing includes 60,000 to 65,000 clones. The chain links TRBV13 to TRBJ2-7; D unresolved. The clonotype comes from a woman between 18 and 29 years old in good health and CMV-seronegative. Sample: PBMCs. CDR3 sequence (DNA): TGTGCCAGCAGCTTATCTCTGGAGTCCTACGAGCAGTACTTC. It codes for CASSLSLESYEQYF.